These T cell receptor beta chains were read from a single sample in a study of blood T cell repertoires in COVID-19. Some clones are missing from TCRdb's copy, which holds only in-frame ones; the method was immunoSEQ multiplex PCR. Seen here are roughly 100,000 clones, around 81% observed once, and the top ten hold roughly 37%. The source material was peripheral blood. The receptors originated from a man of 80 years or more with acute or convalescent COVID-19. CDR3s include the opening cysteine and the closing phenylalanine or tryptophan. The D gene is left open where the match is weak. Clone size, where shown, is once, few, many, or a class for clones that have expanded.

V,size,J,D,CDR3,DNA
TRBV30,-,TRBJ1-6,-,CARNTGGYNSPLHF,TGTGCCCGAAATACGGGGGGATATAATTCACCCCTCCACTTT
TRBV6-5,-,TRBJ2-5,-,CASSYKEGSETQYF,TGTGCCAGCAGTTACAAGGAGGGATCAGAGACCCAGTACTTC
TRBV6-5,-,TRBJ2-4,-,CASSYGSGQAKNIQYF,TGTGCCAGCAGTTACGGGTCAGGGCAAGCCAAAAACATTCAGTACTTC
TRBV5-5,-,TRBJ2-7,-,CASSLATGAPYEQYF,TGTGCCAGCAGCTTGGCGACAGGAGCCCCCTACGAGCAGTACTTC
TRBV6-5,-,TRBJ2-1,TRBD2,CASRIGLAGAEQFF,TGTGCCAGCAGGATCGGACTAGCGGGAGCGGAGCAGTTCTTC
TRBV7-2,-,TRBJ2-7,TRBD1,CASSSGTGGSYEQYF,TGTGCCAGCAGCTCGGGCACAGGGGGCTCCTACGAGCAGTACTTC
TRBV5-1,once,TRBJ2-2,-,CASRAPEQGLTTGELFF,TGCGCCAGCCGCGCTCCTGAACAGGGCTTAACCACCGGGGAGCTGTTTTTT
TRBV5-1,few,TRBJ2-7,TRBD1,CASRPTPPGQGPSEQYF,TGCGCCAGCAGGCCTACACCTCCGGGACAGGGGCCCTCCGAGCAGTACTTC
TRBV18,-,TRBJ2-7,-,CASSPHGGGDEQYF,TGTGCCAGCTCACCACACGGGGGTGGGGACGAGCAGTACTTC
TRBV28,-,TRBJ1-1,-,CASSLMSGATFF,TGTGCCAGCAGTTTGATGTCAGGGGCTACTTTCTTT
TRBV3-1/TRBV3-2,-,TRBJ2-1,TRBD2,CASSQRLLAGDNEQFF,TGTGCCAGCAGCCAACGTCTCCTAGCGGGAGACAATGAGCAGTTCTTC
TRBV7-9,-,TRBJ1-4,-,CATARVEKLFF,TGTGCCACCGCCCGGGTTGAAAAACTGTTTTTT
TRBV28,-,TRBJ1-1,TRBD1,CASNRQGGNTEAFF,TGTGCCAGCAATCGACAGGGAGGGAACACTGAAGCTTTCTTT
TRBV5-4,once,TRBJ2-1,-,CASGMGGPYNEQFF,TGTGCCAGCGGGATGGGGGGACCCTACAATGAGCAGTTCTTC
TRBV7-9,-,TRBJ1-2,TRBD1,CASSLPSGTGANNYGYTF,TGTGCCAGCAGCTTACCTTCCGGGACAGGGGCCAACAACTATGGCTACACCTTC
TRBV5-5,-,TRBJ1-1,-,CASSPKSGLNTEAFF,TGTGCCAGCAGCCCGAAGTCAGGGTTGAACACTGAAGCTTTCTTT
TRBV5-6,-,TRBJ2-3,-,CASRQTPSSTDTQYF,TGTGCCAGCAGACAGACCCCTTCTAGCACAGATACGCAGTATTTT